This T cell receptor beta chain was sequenced for a study of cytomegalovirus exposure and HLA in healthy donors. Study summary: A prior analysis found roughly 110 million unique TCR beta sequences from 150 million to 200 million T cells. Study results and caveats: Accounts indicate the classifier identified cytomegalovirus status with strong specificity and sensitivity. Researchers left out some V segments, among them TRBV6-2 and TRBV6-3, as indistinguishable. For presence/absence analyses, sequencing depth was assumed to be roughly uniform across donors.

In regard to this clone: Its specificity is unknown.

Amplification used 60 Vbeta primers and 13 Jbeta primers. This table comes from immunoSEQ multiplex PCR, and its TCRdb copy is limited to in-frame clones, with some not included. The sample records approximately 100,000 clones, roughly three quarters being singletons. The CDR3 runs 16 residues. Germline CDR1 is SGHRS and CDR2 is YFSETQ. V lost 0 bases, J lost 0 bases, and 3 bases stayed unmatched. The sequencing sample was made of PBMCs. The rearrangement uses TRBV5-1 and TRBJ1-3; 7 bases line up with TRBD1. This receptor was obtained from a woman aged 45-59 years in good health and CMV-seropositive. This CDR3 is CASSLAGTASGNTIYF. As DNA, the CDR3 is TGCGCCAGCAGCTTGGCGGGGACAGCCTCTGGAAACACCATATATTTT.